This TCR beta chain was observed in a study of T cells in Graves' hyperthyroidism and ophthalmopathy. Across the whole study: Peripheral blood specimens were obtained at initial diagnosis, prior to any treatment. Findings of the study overall: Ophthalmopathy was told apart from stable hyperthyroidism by a 13 V-J model.

TCR beta CDR3 sequences were amplified from RNA transcripts. First-round RT-PCR with HTBI primers amplified the TCR CDR3 region. Each CDR3 protein gets one entry after TCRdb re-called the multiplex PCR reads with MiXCR. The profile shows around 500,000 distinct CDR3 sequences, 20% to 25% of them singletons. CDR1 is SQVTM, CDR2 ANQGSEA, per germline. V lost 4 bases to trimming and J lost 2 bases, with 14 bases between them. The CDR3 sequence is 14 residues long. Concerning this clonotype itself: Its antigen is undetermined.

Exclusion of a patient resulted from uncontrolled infection, other autoimmune disease, pregnancy or lactation. Clinical symptoms, serum thyroxine, TRAb, thyroid ultrasound and orbital computed tomography informed diagnoses. Sequencing was carried out using blood. The V gene is TRBV29-1, the J gene TRBJ2-5; no clear D. This TCR came from a woman aged 70-85 years with Graves' ophthalmopathy. CDR3 in amino acids: CSVGASPIQETQYF. The CDR3 DNA sequence: TGCAGCGTTGGGGCCAGCCCGATTCAAGAGACCCAGTACTTC.